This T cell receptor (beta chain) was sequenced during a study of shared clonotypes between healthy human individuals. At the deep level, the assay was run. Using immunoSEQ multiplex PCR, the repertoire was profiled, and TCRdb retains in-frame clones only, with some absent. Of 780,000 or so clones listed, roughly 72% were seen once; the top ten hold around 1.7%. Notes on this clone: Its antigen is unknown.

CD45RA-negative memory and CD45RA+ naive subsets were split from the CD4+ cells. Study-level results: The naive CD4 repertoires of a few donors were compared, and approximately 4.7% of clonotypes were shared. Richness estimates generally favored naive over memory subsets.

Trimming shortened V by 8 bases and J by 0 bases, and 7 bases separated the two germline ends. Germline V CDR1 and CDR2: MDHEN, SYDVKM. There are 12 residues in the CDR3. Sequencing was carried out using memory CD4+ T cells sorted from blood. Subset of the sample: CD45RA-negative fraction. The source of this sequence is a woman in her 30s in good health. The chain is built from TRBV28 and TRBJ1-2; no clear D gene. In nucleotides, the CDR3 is TGTGCCAGCTCGGCTTCTAACTATGGCTACACCTTC. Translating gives CASSASNYGYTF.